This TCR beta chain was captured in a study of tumor-infiltrating lymphocytes in primary liver carcinoma. Blood RNA originated from unsorted whole blood, with germline DNA additionally extracted. A constant-region primer primed TCR beta cDNA synthesis from roughly 510 ng of total RNA. Employing slightly modified ARM-PCR, three nested multiplex PCR rounds were run, and these gave rise to the TCR beta libraries. Primers for the first two PCR rounds were TRBV1-TRBV30 forward primers and a C-beta reverse primer (about 10 cycles per round). Each CDR3 protein gets one entry after TCRdb re-called the multiplex PCR reads with MiXCR. The data hold about 180,000 distinct CDR3 sequences, with roughly three fifths observed a single time. Germline CDR1 reads SNHLY; CDR2 reads FYNNEI. Trimming pared 4 bases from V and 9 bases from J, leaving 10 bases between. There are 13 residues in the CDR3.

The rearrangement uses TRBV2 and TRBJ1-6; TRBD1 might be the D (5 bases). The sample comprised peripheral blood. The receptor was isolated from a man aged 40-49 years with primary liver carcinoma and hepatitis B virus infection. DNA of the CDR3: TGTGCCAGCAGTGGAACAAGGGGTTCACCCCTCCACTTT. This encodes CASSGTRGSPLHF.